This entry features one T cell receptor beta chain sequence. Its specific antigen is unknown. There are no base qualities to consult, and no much larger clone falls within one base. What the treatment or condition label conveys for this sample: in vitro stimulation with specific CMV peptide epitopes to enrich CMV-specific T cells. This specimen comes from a study of T cell repertoires in cytomegalovirus infection (dated by TCRdb to between 2017 and 2020). In terms of the full investigation: The peptide stimulations were aimed at well-studied HLA-B-restricted epitopes as well as recently identified HLA-C-restricted CMV epitopes, whose presentation resists viral immunomodulation. Donor HLA type was relevant to the analysis, because carriage of CMV infection together with the matching HLA type was indicated by public TCR beta signatures. General findings and caveats noted by the study authors: The ex vivo response was dominated by HLA-C-restricted CMV-specific TCR beta clonotypes, which also provided the single most frequent clonotype in two of eight donors. In both this cohort and an independent roughly 350-donor cohort, the cumulative frequency of public TCR beta family members distinguished carriers of CMV infection plus the relevant HLA type.

TCRdb records Illumina HiSeq 1500 as the sequencer. The raw public data were reprocessed by TCRdb itself: fastp quality trimming at Q25, MiXCR clonotype calling, in-frame beta chains only. Each CDR3 protein gets just one entry, which takes the most common genes and DNA from the rows behind it. The sample table holds hundreds of thousands of distinct CDR3 sequences, of which about 33% were seen once. 13% of the sample is held by the ten biggest clonotypes. The CDR1 and CDR2 encoded by the germline V gene are SNHLY and FYNNEI. Ends trimmed: V by 11 bases, J by 0 bases; bases unmatched to a gene: 7. From its cysteine to its phenylalanine, the CDR3 spans 14 amino acids. The only DNA kept is the CDR3, 42 bases in frame from the first base.

The source was cultured CD8+ T cells from PBMCs, collected from culture after CMV antigen stimulation. The chain couples TRBV2 to TRBJ2-3; TRBD2 fits 8 bases in the junction. This TCR derives from a human donor in good health (CMV status not recorded). Some clones in this sample may be carry-over from other donors' samples. The DNA sequence is TGTGCCGTTACCGGGACTAGTAGCACAGATACGCAGTATTTT. Its protein reads: CAVTGTSSTDTQYF.